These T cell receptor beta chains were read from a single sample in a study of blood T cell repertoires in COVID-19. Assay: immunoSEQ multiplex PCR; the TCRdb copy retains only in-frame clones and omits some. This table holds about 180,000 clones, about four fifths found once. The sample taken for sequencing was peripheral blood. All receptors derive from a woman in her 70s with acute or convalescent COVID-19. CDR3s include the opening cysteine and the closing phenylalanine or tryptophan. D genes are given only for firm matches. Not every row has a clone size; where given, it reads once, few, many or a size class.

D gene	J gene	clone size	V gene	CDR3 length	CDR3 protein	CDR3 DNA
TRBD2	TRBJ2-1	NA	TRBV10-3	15	CAISDFGGRHNEQFF	TGTGCCATCAGTGATTTTGGCGGGAGGCACAATGAGCAGTTCTTC
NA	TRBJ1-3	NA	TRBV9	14	CASSAGTLGNTIYF	TGTGCCAGCAGCGCTGGGACACTTGGAAACACCATATATTTT
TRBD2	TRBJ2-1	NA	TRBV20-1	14	CSANDLAGSYEQFF	TGCAGTGCTAATGATCTAGCGGGGAGTTATGAGCAGTTCTTC
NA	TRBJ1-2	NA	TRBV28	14	CASTLVGVNYGYTF	TGTGCCAGCACCCTGGTGGGAGTTAACTATGGCTACACCTTC
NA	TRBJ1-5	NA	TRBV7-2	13	CASSLESVRAQHF	TGTGCCAGCAGCTTGGAATCTGTCAGGGCCCAGCATTTT
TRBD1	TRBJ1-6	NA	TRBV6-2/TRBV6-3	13	CASSYSLGTGTHF	TGTGCCAGCAGTTACTCGCTCGGGACAGGGACCCACTTT
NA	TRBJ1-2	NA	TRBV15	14	CATSRLQVNYGYTF	TGTGCCACCAGCAGATTACAGGTGAACTATGGCTACACCTTC
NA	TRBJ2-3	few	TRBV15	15	CATSSEGQITDTQYF	TGTGCCACCAGCAGCGAAGGACAGATCACAGATACGCAGTATTTT
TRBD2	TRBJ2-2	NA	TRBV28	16	CASSRTSGGYTGELFF	TGTGCCAGCAGCCGGACTAGCGGGGGATACACCGGGGAGCTGTTTTTT
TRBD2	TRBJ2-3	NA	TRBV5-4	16	CASSYRAGASTDTQYF	TGTGCCAGCAGCTACCGAGCGGGGGCTAGCACAGATACGCAGTATTTT
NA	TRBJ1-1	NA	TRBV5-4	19	CASSHPGGVDRPDQKGGFF	TGTGCCAGCAGCCACCCCGGCGGCGTGGACAGACCCGATCAAAAAGGGGGTTTCTTT
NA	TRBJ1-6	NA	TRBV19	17	CASSMRALSSYNSPLHF	TGTGCCAGTAGTATGAGGGCTCTAAGCTCCTATAATTCACCCCTCCACTTT
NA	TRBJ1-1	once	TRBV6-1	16	CASSEVGQLTGTEAFF	TGTGCCAGCAGTGAAGTAGGACAGTTAACGGGAACTGAAGCTTTCTTT
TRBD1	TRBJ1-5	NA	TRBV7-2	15	CASSSSDRGRQPQHF	TGTGCCAGCAGCTCCTCGGACAGGGGGCGACAGCCCCAGCATTTT
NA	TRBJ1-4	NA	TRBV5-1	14	CASSLGAPNEKLFF	TGCGCCAGCAGCTTGGGGGCCCCCAATGAAAAACTGTTTTTT
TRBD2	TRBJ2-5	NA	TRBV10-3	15	CAISVSGGAQETQYF	TGTGCCATCAGCGTTAGCGGGGGGGCTCAAGAGACCCAGTACTTC
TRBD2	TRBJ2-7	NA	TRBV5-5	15	CASAASSGGHREQYF	TGTGCCAGCGCCGCCTCTAGCGGGGGGCACCGAGAGCAGTACTTC
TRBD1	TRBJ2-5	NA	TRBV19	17	CASSMRDRGLIGETQYF	TGTGCCAGTAGTATGAGGGACAGGGGGCTAATCGGGGAGACCCAGTACTTC
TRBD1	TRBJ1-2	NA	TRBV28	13	CASGQGAAYGYTF	TGTGCCAGCGGACAGGGAGCCGCTTATGGCTACACCTTC
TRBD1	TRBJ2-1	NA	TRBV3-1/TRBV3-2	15	CASSQGGGLYNEQFF	TGTGCCAGCAGCCAAGGAGGGGGCCTCTACAATGAGCAGTTCTTC
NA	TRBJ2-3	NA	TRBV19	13	CATQGGGTDTQYF	TGTGCCACCCAAGGGGGGGGGACAGATACGCAGTATTTT
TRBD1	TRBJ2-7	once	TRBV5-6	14	CASSLGPGQPEQYF	TGTGCCAGCAGCTTGGGCCCGGGACAGCCTGAGCAGTACTTC
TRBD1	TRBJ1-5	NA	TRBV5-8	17	CASSFKRGRGGNQPQHF	TGTGCCAGCAGCTTTAAAAGGGGGCGAGGGGGCAATCAGCCCCAGCATTTT
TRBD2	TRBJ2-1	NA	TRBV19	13	CASSPLAGSEQFF	TGTGCCAGTAGTCCTCTAGCGGGGAGTGAGCAGTTCTTC
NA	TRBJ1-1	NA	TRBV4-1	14	CASSQEHRGTEAFF	TGCGCCAGCAGCCAAGAGCATAGGGGCACTGAAGCTTTCTTT
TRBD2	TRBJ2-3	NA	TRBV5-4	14	CASRPGGSTDTQYF	TGTGCCAGCAGGCCGGGGGGGAGCACAGATACGCAGTATTTT
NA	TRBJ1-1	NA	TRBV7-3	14	CASSPRYREGEAFF	TGTGCCAGCAGCCCCCGTTACAGGGAGGGGGAAGCTTTCTTT
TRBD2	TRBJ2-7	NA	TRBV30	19	CAWSGRVPGLAGGSYEQYF	TGTGCCTGGAGTGGTAGGGTGCCGGGACTAGCGGGGGGATCCTACGAGCAGTACTTC
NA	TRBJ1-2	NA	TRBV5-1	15	CASSLEGRGTDGYTF	TGCGCCAGCAGCTTGGAGGGACGTGGGACTGATGGCTACACCTTC
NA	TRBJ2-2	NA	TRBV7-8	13	CASSPAGTGELFF	TGTGCCAGCAGCCCAGCCGGCACCGGGGAGCTGTTTTTT